The T cell receptor beta chain under discussion was sequenced for a study of cytomegalovirus exposure and HLA in healthy donors. Study details: Most donors, about 82% of 398 genotyped, fell in the Caucasian-associated ancestry cluster. Study-level findings and limits: Versus the roughly 670-donor mean, an Asian-associated ancestry cluster reportedly showed fewer N-insertions in a later analysis. The study listed roughly 160 cytomegalovirus-associated TCR beta chains.

PCR employed 60 Vbeta and 13 Jbeta primers. Profiling relied on immunoSEQ multiplex PCR, and the TCRdb table lists in-frame clones only, not all of them. This sample contains tens of thousands of clones. Regarding this clone: The antigen is undetermined.

The sequence came from a female donor in good health and CMV-seropositive. Sequencing input: PBMCs.

CDR3 sequence (DNA): TGTGCCATTTCAGTCGGGGGGAAGGGAAGGGACGAGCAGTACTTC. Translation: CAISVGGKGRDEQYF. The genes are TRBV28 and TRBJ2-7; TRBD2 matches 7 bases. This CDR3 contains 15 residues. Germline CDR1 is MDHEN and CDR2 is SYDVKM. Trimming cost V 10 bases and J 5 bases; bases outside gene matches: 17.